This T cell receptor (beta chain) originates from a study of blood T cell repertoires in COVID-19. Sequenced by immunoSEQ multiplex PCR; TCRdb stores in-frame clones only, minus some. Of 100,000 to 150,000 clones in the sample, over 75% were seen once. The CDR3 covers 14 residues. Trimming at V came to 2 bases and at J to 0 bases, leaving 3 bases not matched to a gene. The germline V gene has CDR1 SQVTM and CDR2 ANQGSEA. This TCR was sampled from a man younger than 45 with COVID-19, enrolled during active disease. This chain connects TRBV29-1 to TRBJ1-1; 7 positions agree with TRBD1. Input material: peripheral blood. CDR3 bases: TGCAGCGTTGAAAGGACAGGCATGAACACTGAAGCTTTCTTT. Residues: CSVERTGMNTEAFF.